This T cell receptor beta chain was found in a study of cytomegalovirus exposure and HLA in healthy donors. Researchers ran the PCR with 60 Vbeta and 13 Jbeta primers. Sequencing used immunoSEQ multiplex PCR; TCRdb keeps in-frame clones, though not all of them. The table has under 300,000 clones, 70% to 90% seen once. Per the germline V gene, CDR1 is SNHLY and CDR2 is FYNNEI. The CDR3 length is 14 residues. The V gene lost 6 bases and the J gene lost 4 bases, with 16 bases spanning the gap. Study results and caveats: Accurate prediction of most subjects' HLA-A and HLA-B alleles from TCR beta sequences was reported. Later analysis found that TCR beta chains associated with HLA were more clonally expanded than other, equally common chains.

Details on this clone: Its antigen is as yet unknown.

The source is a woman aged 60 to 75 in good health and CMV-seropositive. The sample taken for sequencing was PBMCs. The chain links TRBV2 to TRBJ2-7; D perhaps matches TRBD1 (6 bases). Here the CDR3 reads CASRLDSLAYEQYF. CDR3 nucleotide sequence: TGTGCCAGCAGGCTGGACAGTCTAGCTTACGAGCAGTACTTC.